The 10 T cell receptor beta chains given below trace back to one sample, sequenced in a study of a mutant IDH1 vaccine in newly diagnosed glioma. Some clones are missing from TCRdb's copy, which holds only in-frame ones; the method was immunoSEQ multiplex PCR. Of approximately 28,000 clones in the sample, 65% to 85% were seen once. Which antigens these TCRs recognize remains unknown. This sample's time point: week 23, last vaccination. Each dose delivered 300 ug of mutant IDH1 20-mer peptide subcutaneously with imiquimod. Sequences were derived from PBMCs, sampled from a glioma patient whose treatment included an IDH1 peptide vaccine. The receptors come from a woman between 18 and 29 years old with glioma.

V gene TRBV13 combines with J gene TRBJ2-3; D possibly corresponds to TRBD1 (7 bases). V dropped 4 bases and J dropped 0 bases, with 20 bases sitting between them. CDR1 is PRHDT, CDR2 FYEKMQ, per germline (reference sequence). This CDR3 contains 18 residues. The DNA of the CDR3 is TGTGCCAGCAGCTCCAGGGGGACTCGTGGACCAAGCACAGATACGCAGTATTTT. Amino acid sequence: CASSSRGTRGPSTDTQYF.

The J gene is TRBJ2-5, the V gene TRBV4-3; TRBD1 matches 7 bases. This CDR3 contains 15 residues. After removal of 3 bases from V and 5 bases from J, the junction contained 9 bases not matched to a gene. Germline V gene sequence: CDR1 LGHNA, CDR2 YSLEER. CDR3 coding DNA: TGCGCCAGCAGCCACGGGACAGCAGACGGGGAGACCCAGTACTTC. It codes for CASSHGTADGETQYF.

This chain joins TRBV19 and TRBJ1-4, with D perhaps TRBD1 (5 bases). CDR1 and CDR2 (germline): LNHDA, SQIVND (reference sequence). This CDR3 spans 14 amino acids. V lost 3 bases to trimming and J lost 8 bases, with 13 bases between them. CDR3 nucleotides: TGTGCCAGTAGTATTTCAGGGAATGACGAAAAACTGTTTTTT. Its translation is CASSISGNDEKLFF.

V gene TRBV7-8 combines with J gene TRBJ1-2, with 9 bases fitting TRBD1. The CDR3 extends over 14 amino acids. CDR1 and CDR2 from the germline V gene are SGHVS and FQNEAQ. Trimming removed 5 bases from V and 7 bases from J; junction bases left unmatched: 8. CDR3 bases: TGTGCCAGCAGCAAGGGACAGGGCCAGGGTGGCTACACCTTC. This encodes CASSKGQGQGGYTF.

This chain connects TRBV5-6 to TRBJ2-7; 8 bases line up with TRBD2. The ends lost 4 bases at V and 3 bases at J; junction bases unmatched: 9. In germline, CDR1 is SGHDT, CDR2 YYEEEE. The CDR3 loop spans 15 amino acids. In DNA, the CDR3 is TGTGCCAGCAGCCCTTTGGCGGGAGGACTCTACGAGCAGTACTTC. Residues: CASSPLAGGLYEQYF.

The V and J genes are TRBV30 and TRBJ1-1; D remains ambiguous. Germline CDR1 is GTSNPN and CDR2 is SVGIG (reference sequence). This CDR3 region has 12 residues. V shed 2 bases and J shed 4 bases, with 8 bases lying between them. This CDR3 reads CAWSKGFTEAFF. The CDR3 region has the DNA TGTGCCTGGAGTAAGGGTTTCACTGAAGCTTTCTTT.

This chain joins TRBV6-6 and TRBJ1-1, with D possibly being TRBD1 (5 bases). This CDR3 region has 13 residues. Trimming took off 6 bases at V and 0 bases at J, with 8 bases between the two ends. Germline CDR1 is MNHNY and CDR2 is SVGAGI (reference sequence). Here the CDR3 reads CASSSQVNTEAFF. As DNA, the CDR3 is TGTGCCAGCAGCTCACAGGTGAACACTGAAGCTTTCTTT.

This chain joins TRBV15 and TRBJ1-5; a weak D match, TRBD1 (6 bases). Germline V CDR1 and CDR2: LNHNV, YYDKDF (reference sequence). Trimming cost V 0 bases and J 7 bases, with 16 bases left between them. The CDR3 has 16 amino acids. The DNA for the CDR3 is TGTGCCACCAGCAGAGATTCTTGGCAGGGGAGACAGCCCCAGCATTTT. Its translation: CATSRDSWQGRQPQHF. The full variable domain, its missing parts supplied by reference TRBV15 and TRBJ1-5, is DAMVIQNPRYQVTQFGKPVTLSCSQTLNHNVMYWYQQKSSQAPKLLFHYYDKDFNNEADTPDNFQSRRPNTSFCFLDIRSPGLGDTAMYLCATSRDSWQGRQPQHFGDGTRLSIL.

This clone was picked up a small number of times. CDR3 in DNA: TGTGCCAGCAGTTACTGGCAGCTCTCTGGGGCCAACGTCCTGACTTTC. Amino acids: CASSYWQLSGANVLTF. The rearrangement uses TRBV6-5 and TRBJ2-6; D unresolved. The CDR3 covers 16 residues. Between the trimmed V and J ends, which lost 1 base and 0 bases, there was a span of 7 bases. The V gene's germline CDR1 is MNHEY and CDR2 SVGAGI.

The V and J genes are TRBV4-3 and TRBJ1-3; no definite D call. Trimming took 0 bases from V and 1 from J, leaving 7 bases between them. The CDR3 runs to 15 residues. Per the germline V gene, CDR1 is LGHNA and CDR2 is YSLEER. In DNA form, the CDR3 reads TGCGCCAGCAGCCAAGATTGGGGTTCTGGAAACACCATATATTTT. Translating gives CASSQDWGSGNTIYF.